The present T cell receptor beta chain was sequenced within a study of T-cell reconstitution after alpha-beta-depleted transplantation in children. The TCRbeta library incorporated unique molecular identifiers. TCRdb re-called the PCR reads with MiXCR, one entry per CDR3 protein. The sample records 800,000 to 1,000,000 distinct CDR3 sequences, about 31% being singletons. The CDR3 consists of 15 residues. The V and J ends lost 0 bases and 2 bases respectively, with 12 bases between them. From germline, CDR1 is SGHRS and CDR2 YFSETQ. Regarding this clonotype: Antigen unknown.

Notes on the study in general: Newly generated T cells supplied most T-cell counts and diversity one year post-transplant. After transplant, at about two months, alpha-beta T cells were reportedly derived from several hundred expanded graft clones.

The rearrangement links TRBV5-1 to TRBJ2-7; possibly TRBD2 for D (5 bases). The sequences come from PBMCs, mostly from graft donor cells, collected 360 days after TCRalphabeta/CD19-depleted stem cell transplant. The receptor was derived from a boy younger than two who had a stem cell transplant for SCID, so the T cells may come from the graft donor. The CDR3 here is CASSLGGSSPYEQYF. CDR3 coding DNA: TGCGCCAGCAGCTTGGGCGGGTCGTCCCCCTACGAGCAGTACTTC.